This T cell receptor (beta chain) was captured in a study of shared clonotypes between healthy human individuals. Caucasian adults living in Nashville, Tennessee, provided all samples. Sequenced by immunoSEQ multiplex PCR; TCRdb stores in-frame clones only, minus some. This sample has approximately 1.1 million clones; 75% to 80% occur once, and the top ten carry 0.5% to 0.6%. Material: memory CD4+ T cells from PBMCs. Sample subset: CD45RA-negative fraction. The TCR was taken from a man aged 18 to 29 in good health. Some clones in this sample may be carry-over from other donors' samples.

The DNA for the CDR3 is TGCGCCAGCAGCAAGGGACTAGCGGGGTCCTACAATGAGCAGTTCTTC. This encodes CASSKGLAGSYNEQFF. This chain links TRBV5-1 with TRBJ2-1; 13 nucleotides agree with TRBD2. V shed 4 bases, J shed 1 base, and the junction held 2 bases outside the gene matches. In germline, CDR1 is SGHRS, CDR2 YFSETQ. The CDR3 has 16 amino acids. The whole variable domain, remainder taken from reference TRBV5-1 and TRBJ2-1, is KAGVTQTPRYLIKTRGQQVTLSCSPISGHRSVSWYQQTPGQGLQFLFEYFSETQRNKGNFPGRFSGRQFSNSRSEMNVSTLELGDSALYLCASSKGLAGSYNEQFFGPGTRLTVL.